The T cell receptor beta chain under discussion was sequenced for a study of OX40 agonist ivuxolimab in advanced cancers. Background for the entire study: Ivuxolimab was an agonistic, fully human IgG2 monoclonal antibody directed against OX40 (CD134), a costimulatory receptor. Intravenous ivuxolimab was administered to patients every 2 weeks at six dose levels: 0.01, 0.1, 0.3, 1.5, 3 and 10 mg/kg. Of the roughly 50 dose-escalation patients, hepatocellular carcinoma was present in about 19, melanoma in approximately 15, renal cell carcinoma in 9 and head and neck cancer in 9. In the dose-escalation cohort, around four fifths of patients were male, and the mean age was approximately 60 years, with a range of about 23 to 85. Patients were allowed to have had prior anti-PD-1, anti-PD-L1 or anti-CTLA-4 therapy, and 40% of the dose-escalation patients had previously received checkpoint inhibitors. Three dose-escalation patients achieved partial responses, one with hepatocellular carcinoma and two with cutaneous melanoma. Peripheral TCRbeta sequencing was intended to test whether TCR sequence diversity was altered and clonal T-cell expansion was caused by ivuxolimab. The paper describes the monotherapy dose-escalation part (N ≈ 52 patients) of the phase I trial of ivuxolimab. On the study overall, not on this receptor specifically: At doses of 0.1 to 3.0 mg/kg, clonal expansion of both CD4+ and CD8+ T cells in blood was seen between baseline and week 6. Low levels of normalized T-cell clonal expansion were also shown by some nonresponding patients. After ivuxolimab, more expanded clones were found on average in CD8+ T cells than in CD4+ T cells. In partial responders in the 0.1-3.0 mg/kg groups, normalized peripheral clonal expansion was found to be among the lowest, especially among CD8+ T cells. Antigen specificity was not determined for the clonally expanded peripheral T cells.

Comments on this clone: Its binding antigen is unknown. It has no much larger one-base neighbor in the sample; base qualities were not kept.

Patients with a history of autoimmune disease or receiving systemic immunosuppression were excluded from the trial. Peripheral blood for TCR sequencing was collected from all dose cohorts at baseline, on cycle 4 day 1, and on cycle 7 day 1. Samples were obtained from an open-label, multicenter, first-in-human phase I dose-escalation trial of ivuxolimab. Adults with locally advanced or metastatic melanoma, renal cell carcinoma, hepatocellular carcinoma or head and neck squamous cell carcinoma were enrolled in the trial. CD4+ and CD8+ T cells were sorted separately from peripheral blood before TCR sequencing. To sequence the TCRbeta CDR3 region, genomic DNA was isolated from the sorted cells. The immunoSEQ Assay was used to sequence the TCRbeta CDR3 regions. Sourced from immuneACCESS, this table was stored by TCRdb with only in-frame sequences that have V and J called. A share of the clones is absent; for the studies checked, an unresolved V gene accounts for under half, and the remainder has no known explanation. For this sample there are under 80,000 clones; around 85% appear just once. In total, the top ten clones hold 3.5% to 4.5% of the sample.

In the germline V gene, CDR1 corresponds to SGHTA and CDR2 to FQGNSA. Spanning cysteine to phenylalanine, the CDR3 consists of 13 amino acids. The retained sequence is limited to the CDR3, 39 bases, with the frame set at the first base. Compared with germline, V lacks 5 bases and J lacks 6 bases; bases without a gene match: 4. This TCR derives from an adult with an advanced solid tumor such as melanoma, head and neck, liver or kidney cancer. This material consisted of CD4+ or CD8+ T cells sorted from blood, taken in a trial of the OX40 agonist ivuxolimab. The chain is made from TRBV7-2 and TRBJ1-5; 7 middle bases align to TRBD1. The nucleotide sequence is given as TGTGCCAGCAGCAAAGACAGGGTTCAGCCCCAGCATTTT. Translated, this is CASSKDRVQPQHF.